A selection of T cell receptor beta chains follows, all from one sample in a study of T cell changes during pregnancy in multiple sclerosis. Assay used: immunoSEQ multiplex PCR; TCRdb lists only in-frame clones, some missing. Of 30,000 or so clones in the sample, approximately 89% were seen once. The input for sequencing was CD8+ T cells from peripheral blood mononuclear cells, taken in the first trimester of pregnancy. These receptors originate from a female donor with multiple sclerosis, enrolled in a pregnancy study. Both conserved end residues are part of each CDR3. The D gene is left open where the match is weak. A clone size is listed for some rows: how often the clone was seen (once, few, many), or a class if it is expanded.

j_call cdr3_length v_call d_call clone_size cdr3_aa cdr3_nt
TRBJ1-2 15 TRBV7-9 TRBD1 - CASSLGSGGDYGYTF TGTGCCAGCAGCTTAGGGTCAGGGGGAGACTATGGCTACACCTTC
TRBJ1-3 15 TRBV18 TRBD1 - CASSPTGNSGNTIYF TGTGCCAGCTCACCGACAGGGAACTCTGGAAACACCATATATTTT
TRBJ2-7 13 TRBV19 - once CASSDRDSYEQYF TGTGCCAGTTCAGACCGGGACTCCTACGAGCAGTACTTC
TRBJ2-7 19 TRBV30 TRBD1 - CAWSVSSYMDRTLSYEQYF TGTGCCTGGAGTGTATCGTCGTATATGGACAGGACCCTCTCCTACGAGCAGTACTTC
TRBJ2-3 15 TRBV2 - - CASTVGGSSTDTQYF TGTGCCAGTACTGTTGGGGGGTCTAGCACAGATACGCAGTATTTT
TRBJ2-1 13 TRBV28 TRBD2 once CASGDYSYNEQFF TGTGCCAGCGGGGACTACTCCTACAATGAGCAGTTCTTC
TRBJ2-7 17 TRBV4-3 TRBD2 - CASSQDLRETPPYEQYF TGCGCCAGCAGCCAAGATTTGCGGGAGACCCCCCCCTACGAGCAGTACTTC
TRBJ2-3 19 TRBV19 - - CASSIRERRSVRHTDTQYF TGTGCCAGTAGTATAAGAGAGCGGAGGTCGGTCCGTCACACAGATACGCAGTATTTT
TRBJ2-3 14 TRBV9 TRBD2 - CASSASGSTDTQYF TGTGCCAGCAGCGCTAGCGGAAGCACAGATACGCAGTATTTT
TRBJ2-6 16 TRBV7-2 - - CASSLLAGSGANVLTF TGTGCCAGCAGCTTACTGGCGGGCTCTGGGGCCAACGTCCTGACTTTC
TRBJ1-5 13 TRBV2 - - CASSDFEQQPQHF TGTGCCAGCAGTGATTTTGAACAGCAGCCCCAGCATTTT
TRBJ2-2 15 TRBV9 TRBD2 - CASSPSGSLIGELFF TGTGCCAGCAGCCCTAGCGGGAGTTTAATCGGGGAGCTGTTTTTT
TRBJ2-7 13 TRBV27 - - CASSPTGTYEQYF TGTGCCAGCAGTCCCACAGGGACCTACGAGCAGTACTTC
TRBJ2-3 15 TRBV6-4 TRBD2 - CASSDSSGRADTQYF TGTGCCAGCAGTGACTCTAGCGGGAGGGCAGATACGCAGTATTTT
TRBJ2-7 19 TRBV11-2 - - CASSLAAVETPSVGYEQYF TGTGCCAGCAGCTTAGCAGCGGTTGAGACTCCTTCTGTCGGCTACGAGCAGTACTTC
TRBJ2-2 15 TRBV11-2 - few CASSLEFRVAGELFF TGTGCCAGCAGCTTAGAGTTCAGGGTAGCCGGGGAGCTGTTTTTT
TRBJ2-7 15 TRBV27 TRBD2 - CASSLLSSGSHEQYF TGTGCCAGCAGTTTACTCTCTAGCGGGAGCCACGAGCAGTACTTC
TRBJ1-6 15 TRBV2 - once CASTLGSSLNSPLHF TGTGCCAGCACCCTCGGGAGCAGTCTCAATTCACCCCTCCACTTT
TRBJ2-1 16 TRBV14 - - CASSPKLRLVYNEQFF TGTGCCAGCAGCCCCAAATTGAGACTAGTCTACAATGAGCAGTTCTTC
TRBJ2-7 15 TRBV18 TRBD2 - CASSPLGGRGLEQYF TGTGCCAGCTCACCCTTGGGAGGGAGAGGGCTCGAGCAGTACTTC
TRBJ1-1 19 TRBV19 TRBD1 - CASSTPSDRGRFMNTEAFF TGTGCCAGTAGTACCCCTTCTGACAGGGGGCGGTTTATGAACACTGAAGCTTTCTTT
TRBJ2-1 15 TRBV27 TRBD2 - CASSLTSGNDGEQFF TGTGCCAGCAGTTTAACTAGCGGGAACGACGGTGAGCAGTTCTTC
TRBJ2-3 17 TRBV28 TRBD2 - CASSTLAGIVFTDTQYF TGTGCCAGCAGTACTTTAGCGGGTATCGTTTTCACAGATACGCAGTATTTT
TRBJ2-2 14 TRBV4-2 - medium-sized CASSQGLDTGELFF TGTGCCAGCAGCCAAGGCCTAGACACCGGGGAGCTGTTTTTT
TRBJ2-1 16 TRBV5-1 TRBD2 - CASSSGLAGIDNEQFF TGCGCCAGCAGCTCGGGACTAGCGGGTATTGACAATGAGCAGTTCTTC
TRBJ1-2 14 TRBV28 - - CASRALQGYYGYTF TGTGCCAGCAGGGCCCTACAGGGATACTATGGCTACACCTTC
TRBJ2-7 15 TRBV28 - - CASSLTGGGGYEQYF TGTGCCAGCAGTCTGACTGGAGGGGGCGGCTACGAGCAGTACTTC
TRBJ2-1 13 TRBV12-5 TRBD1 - CASGTAGGNEQFF TGTGCTAGTGGCACCGCAGGGGGAAATGAGCAGTTCTTC
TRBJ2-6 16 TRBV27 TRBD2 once CATRGREAYGANVLTF TGTGCCACCCGCGGGAGGGAGGCGTATGGGGCCAACGTCCTGACTTTC
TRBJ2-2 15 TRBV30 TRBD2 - CAKQREGHFPGELFF TGTGCCAAACAGCGGGAGGGCCATTTTCCCGGGGAGCTGTTTTTT
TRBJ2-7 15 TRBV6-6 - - CASSPRDQSSYEQYF TGTGCCAGCAGTCCGCGGGACCAGAGCTCCTACGAGCAGTACTTC
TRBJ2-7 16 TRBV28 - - CASSFLGLDRMREQYF TGTGCCAGCAGTTTCCTTGGTTTGGACAGAATGCGCGAGCAGTACTTC
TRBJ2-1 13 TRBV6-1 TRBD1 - CASRNRGENEQFF TGTGCCAGCAGGAACAGGGGGGAGAATGAGCAGTTCTTC
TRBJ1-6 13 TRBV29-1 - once CSVASGDNSPLHF TGCAGCGTTGCTTCAGGTGATAATTCACCCCTCCACTTT
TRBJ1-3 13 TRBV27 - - CASSPLSGNTIYF TGTGCCAGCAGTCCTCTCTCTGGAAACACCATATATTTT
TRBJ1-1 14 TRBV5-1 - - CASSLAVAQRNAFF TGCGCCAGCAGCTTGGCCGTTGCTCAGAGGAACGCTTTCTTT
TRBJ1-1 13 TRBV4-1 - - CASSQDHESEAFF TGCGCCAGCAGCCAAGACCATGAGTCTGAAGCTTTCTTT
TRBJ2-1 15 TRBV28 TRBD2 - CASSPAGTTYNEQFF TGTGCCAGCAGTCCTGCCGGGACTACCTACAATGAGCAGTTCTTC
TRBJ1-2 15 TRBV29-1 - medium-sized CSVGEGGHSFYGYTF TGCAGCGTTGGTGAGGGCGGCCACTCCTTCTATGGCTACACCTTC
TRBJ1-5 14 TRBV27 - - CASSFGGRNQPQHF TGTGCCAGCAGTTTCGGGGGTAGAAATCAGCCCCAGCATTTT
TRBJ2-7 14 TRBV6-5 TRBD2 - CASSLTSEYYEQYF TGTGCCAGCAGTTTGACTAGCGAGTATTACGAGCAGTACTTC
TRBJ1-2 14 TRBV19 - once CASSIGTASYGYTF TGTGCCAGTAGTATAGGGACAGCCTCTTATGGCTACACCTTC
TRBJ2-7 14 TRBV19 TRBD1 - CASSIQGAVYEQYF TGTGCCAGTAGTATACAGGGGGCTGTATACGAGCAGTACTTC
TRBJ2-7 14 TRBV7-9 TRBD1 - CASSPRDRAYEQYF TGTGCCAGCAGCCCCCGGGACAGGGCCTACGAGCAGTACTTC
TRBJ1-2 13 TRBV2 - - CAIRAQAPYGYTF TGTGCCATCCGAGCCCAGGCCCCCTATGGCTACACCTTC
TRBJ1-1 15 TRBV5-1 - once CASSLGPPGGTEAFF TGCGCCAGCAGCTTGGGGCCGCCCGGGGGGACTGAAGCTTTCTTT
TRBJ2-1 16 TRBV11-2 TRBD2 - CASSLSQREGSGEQFF TGTGCCAGCAGCTTAAGTCAGCGGGAGGGTTCGGGTGAGCAGTTCTTC
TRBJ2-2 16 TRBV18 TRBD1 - CASSPSDRVNTGELFF TGTGCCAGCTCACCATCGGACAGGGTAAACACCGGGGAGCTGTTTTTT
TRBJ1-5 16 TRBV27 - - CASIATGPFSNQPQHF TGTGCCAGCATCGCGACAGGTCCCTTTAGCAATCAGCCCCAGCATTTT
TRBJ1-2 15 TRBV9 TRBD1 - CASSVGQGGNYGYTF TGTGCCAGCAGCGTAGGACAGGGGGGGAACTATGGCTACACCTTC
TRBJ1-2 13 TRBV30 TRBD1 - CAWRGPGGYGYTF TGTGCCTGGAGGGGGCCAGGGGGCTATGGCTACACCTTC
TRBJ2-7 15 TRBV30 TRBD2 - CAWSVQSSGISEQYF TGTGCCTGGAGTGTACAAAGTAGCGGGATATCCGAGCAGTACTTC
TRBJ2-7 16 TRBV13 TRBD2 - CASSPREREDNYEQYF TGTGCCAGCAGCCCCCGAGAGCGGGAGGATAATTACGAGCAGTACTTC
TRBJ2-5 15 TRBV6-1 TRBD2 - CATEELAAGEETQYF TGTGCCACCGAGGAACTAGCGGCTGGGGAAGAGACCCAGTACTTC